This T cell receptor beta chain was profiled in a study of shared clonotypes between healthy human individuals. Turning to the study itself: Three plates were used per donor for CD4 naive, three for CD4 memory, two for CD8 naive and one for CD8 memory.

It was CD45RO-negative cells, positively selected for CCR7, that made up naive CD8 cells, with terminally differentiated effector memory CD45RA+ cells excluded. Clones were read by immunoSEQ multiplex PCR, and TCRdb kept only the in-frame ones, dropping some. The sample includes about 2 million clones, about 94% of them seen just once. After removal of 1 base from V and 5 bases from J, the junction contained 7 bases not matched to a gene. The CDR3 is 15 amino acids. Germline-derived CDR1 and CDR2 are PRHDT and FYEKMQ (reference sequence). Sequencing input: naive CD8+ T cells sorted from blood. This chain links TRBV13 with TRBJ2-5, with TRBD2 identical over 7 bases. The TCR was taken from a young man in good health. The CDR3 nucleotides are TGTGCCAGCAGCTTAGCCGGACTAGGTTCCGAGACCCAGTACTTC. Residues: CASSLAGLGSETQYF.